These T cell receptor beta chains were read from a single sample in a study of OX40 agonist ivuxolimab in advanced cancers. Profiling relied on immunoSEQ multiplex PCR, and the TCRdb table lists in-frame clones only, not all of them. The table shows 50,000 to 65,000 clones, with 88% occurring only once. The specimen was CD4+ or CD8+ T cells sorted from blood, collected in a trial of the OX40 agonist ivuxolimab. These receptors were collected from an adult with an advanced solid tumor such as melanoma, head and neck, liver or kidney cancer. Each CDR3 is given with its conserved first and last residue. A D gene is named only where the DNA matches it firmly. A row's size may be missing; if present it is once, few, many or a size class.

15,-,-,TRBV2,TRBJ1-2,CASSDDRISNYGYTF,TGTGCCAGCAGTGACGACAGGATAAGCAACTATGGCTACACCTTC
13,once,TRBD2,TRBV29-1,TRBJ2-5,CSVVLAAEETQYF,TGCAGCGTTGTACTAGCGGCAGAAGAGACCCAGTACTTC
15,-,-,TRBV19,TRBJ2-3,CASSIGGTTTDTQYF,TGTGCCAGTAGTATAGGAGGTACTACTACAGATACGCAGTATTTT
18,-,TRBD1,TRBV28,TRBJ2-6,CASSLPGQGNPGANVLTF,TGTGCCAGCAGTTTACCGGGACAGGGAAACCCTGGGGCCAACGTCCTGACTTTC
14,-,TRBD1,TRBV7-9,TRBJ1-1,CASSPGTGDTEAFF,TGTGCCAGCAGCCCAGGGACAGGGGACACTGAAGCTTTCTTT
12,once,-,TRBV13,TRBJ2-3,CASDPSTDTQYF,TGTGCCAGCGACCCTTCCACAGATACGCAGTATTTT
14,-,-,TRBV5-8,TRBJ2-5,CASTGGRFQETQYF,TGTGCCAGCACAGGAGGACGGTTTCAAGAGACCCAGTACTTC
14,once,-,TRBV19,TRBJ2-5,CASSIGWGRETQYF,TGTGCCAGTAGTATAGGGTGGGGCAGGGAGACCCAGTACTTC
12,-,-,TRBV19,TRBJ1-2,CASKRTNYGYTF,TGTGCCAGTAAAAGAACTAACTATGGCTACACCTTC
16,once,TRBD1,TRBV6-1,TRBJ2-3,CASSERTGISTDTQYF,TGTGCCAGCAGTGAAAGGACAGGTATTAGCACAGATACGCAGTATTTT
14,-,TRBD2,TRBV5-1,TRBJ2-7,CASRYQRDTYEQYF,TGCGCCAGCAGATACCAGCGGGATACCTACGAGCAGTACTTC
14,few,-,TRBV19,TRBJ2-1,CATYSGSTYNEQFF,TGTGCCACTTATAGCGGAAGTACCTACAATGAGCAGTTCTTC
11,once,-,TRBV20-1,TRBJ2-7,CSASETYEQYF,TGCAGTGCTAGCGAGACCTACGAGCAGTACTTC
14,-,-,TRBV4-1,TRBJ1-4,CASSPSKDAEGLFF,TGCGCCAGCAGCCCAAGCAAGGACGCGGAGGGACTGTTTTTT
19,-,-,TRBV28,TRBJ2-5,CASSFPPVVGPQYQETQYF,TGTGCCAGCAGTTTCCCGCCGGTTGTTGGGCCACAGTACCAAGAGACCCAGTACTTC
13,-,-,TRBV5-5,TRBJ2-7,CASSIRFGGEQYF,TGTGCCAGCAGCATCAGGTTCGGTGGCGAGCAGTACTTC
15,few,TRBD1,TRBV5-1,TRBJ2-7,CASSAGTGAIHEQYF,TGCGCCAGCAGCGCTGGGACAGGAGCGATCCACGAGCAGTACTTC
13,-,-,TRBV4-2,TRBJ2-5,CASSQASQETQYF,TGTGCCAGCAGCCAAGCGTCCCAAGAGACCCAGTACTTC
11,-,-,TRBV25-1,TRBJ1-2,CASSVPVGGIF,TGTGCCAGCAGTGTACCGGTAGGGGGGATATTC
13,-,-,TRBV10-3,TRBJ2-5,CAISGTPQETQYF,TGTGCCATCAGTGGGACTCCCCAAGAGACCCAGTACTTC
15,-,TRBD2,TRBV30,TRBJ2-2,CAWSVTSGSPGELFF,TGTGCCTGGAGTGTAACTAGCGGGAGTCCCGGGGAGCTGTTTTTT
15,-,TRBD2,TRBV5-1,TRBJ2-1,CASSLAGVDYNEQFF,TGCGCCAGCAGCTTAGCGGGAGTGGACTACAATGAGCAGTTCTTC